This entry describes one TCR beta chain. The data stem from a study of blood T cell repertoires in COVID-19. Original methodology: For nucleated cells, counts were estimated from reference gene primer amplification. Assay used: immunoSEQ multiplex PCR; TCRdb lists only in-frame clones, some missing. V and J calls and clone size are as listed in that table; D and trimming were resolved from the DNA. The profile shows tens of thousands of clones, 65% to 85% of them singletons. Trimming cost V 2 bases and J 1 base, with 15 bases left between them. Germline loops: CDR1 MNHNS, CDR2 SASEGT. The CDR3 extends over 17 amino acids.

The chain has TRBV6-1 and TRBJ1-5; tentative D call: TRBD1 (5 bases). The sequence derives from a woman aged 60-75 years with acute or convalescent COVID-19. Source material: peripheral blood. CDR3 sequence reads: CASSEFGRGRSNQPQHF. In DNA, the CDR3 is TGTGCCAGCAGTGAATTTGGGCGGGGACGGAGCAATCAGCCCCAGCATTTT.